The entry below gives a single T cell receptor beta chain sequence along with its context. What it binds is not known. This sample is part of a study of blood T cells in healthy people across ages. On the study more broadly: Capture via template switching afforded approximately one barcoded beta molecule per two T cells. Study conclusions and caveats: Unsorted PBMCs blocked a conclusive comparison of naive and antigen-experienced cells.

It was with a sample-barcoded 5' primer and a J-beta primer mix that a second PCR of about 6 to 12 cycles was run. Using its own MiXCR run on the 5' RACE reads, TCRdb lists one record per CDR3 protein. This table holds around 2 million distinct CDR3 sequences, approximately 40% found once. V dropped 3 bases and J dropped 0 bases, with 9 bases sitting between them. This CDR3 contains 16 residues. Germline-derived CDR1 and CDR2 are LNHDA and SQIVND (reference sequence). Sequences were obtained from blood. The chain employs TRBV19 and TRBJ2-6, with D tentatively TRBD1 (5 bases). The receptor's source is a human donor in good health. The DNA for the CDR3 is TGTGCCAGTAGTATCTCAGACAGCTCTGGGGCCAACGTCCTGACTTTC. It specifies CASSISDSSGANVLTF.